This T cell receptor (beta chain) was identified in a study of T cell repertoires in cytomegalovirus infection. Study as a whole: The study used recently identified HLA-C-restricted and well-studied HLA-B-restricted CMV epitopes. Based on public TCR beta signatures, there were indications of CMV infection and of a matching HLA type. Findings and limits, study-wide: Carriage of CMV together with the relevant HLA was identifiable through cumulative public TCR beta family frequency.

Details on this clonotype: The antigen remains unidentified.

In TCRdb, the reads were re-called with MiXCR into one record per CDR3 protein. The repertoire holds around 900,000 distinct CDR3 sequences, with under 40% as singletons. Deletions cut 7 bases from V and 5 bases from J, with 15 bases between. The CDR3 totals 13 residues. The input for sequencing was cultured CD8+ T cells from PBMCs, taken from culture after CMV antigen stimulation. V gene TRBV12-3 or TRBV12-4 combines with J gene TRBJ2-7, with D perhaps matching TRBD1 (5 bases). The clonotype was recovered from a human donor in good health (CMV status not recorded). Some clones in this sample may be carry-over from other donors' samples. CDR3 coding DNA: TGTGCCAGCACCTCGGACAACCCCAACGAGCAGTACTTC. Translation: CASTSDNPNEQYF.